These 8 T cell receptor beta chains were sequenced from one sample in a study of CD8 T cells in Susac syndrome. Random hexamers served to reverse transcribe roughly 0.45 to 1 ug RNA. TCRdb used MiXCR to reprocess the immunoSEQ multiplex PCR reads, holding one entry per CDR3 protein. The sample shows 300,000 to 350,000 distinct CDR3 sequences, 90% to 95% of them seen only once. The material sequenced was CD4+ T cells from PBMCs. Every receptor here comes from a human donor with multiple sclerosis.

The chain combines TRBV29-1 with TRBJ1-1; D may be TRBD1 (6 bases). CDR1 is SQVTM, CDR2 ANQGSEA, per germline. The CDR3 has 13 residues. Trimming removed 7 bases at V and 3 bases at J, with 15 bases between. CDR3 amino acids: CSGGGTSDTEAFF. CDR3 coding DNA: TGCAGCGGGGGGGGCACCTCGGACACTGAAGCTTTCTTT.

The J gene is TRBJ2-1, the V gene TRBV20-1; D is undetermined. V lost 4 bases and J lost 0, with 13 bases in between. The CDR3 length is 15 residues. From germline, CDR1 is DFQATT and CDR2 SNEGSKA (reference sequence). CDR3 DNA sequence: TGCAGTGCTATGAGGCGGTCACGCTCCTACAATGAGCAGTTCTTC. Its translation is CSAMRRSRSYNEQFF.

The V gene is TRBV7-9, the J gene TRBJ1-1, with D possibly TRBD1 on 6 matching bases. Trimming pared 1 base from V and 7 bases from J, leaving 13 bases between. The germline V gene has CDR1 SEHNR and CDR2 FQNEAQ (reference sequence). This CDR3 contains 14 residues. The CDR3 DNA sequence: TGTGCCAGCAGCTTAGACGGGGGGGGCCGTGAAGCTTTCTTT. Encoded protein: CASSLDGGGREAFF.

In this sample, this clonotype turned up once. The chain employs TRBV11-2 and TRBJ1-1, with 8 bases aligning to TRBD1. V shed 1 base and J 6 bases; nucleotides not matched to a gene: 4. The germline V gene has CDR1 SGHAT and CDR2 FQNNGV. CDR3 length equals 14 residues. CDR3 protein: CASSLGQGHAEAFF. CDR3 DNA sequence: TGTGCCAGCAGCTTAGGACAGGGGCACGCTGAAGCTTTCTTT.

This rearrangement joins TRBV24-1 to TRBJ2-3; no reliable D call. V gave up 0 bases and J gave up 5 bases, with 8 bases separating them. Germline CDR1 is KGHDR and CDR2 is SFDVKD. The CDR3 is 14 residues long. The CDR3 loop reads CATSDLLGVDTQYF. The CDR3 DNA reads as TGTGCCACCAGTGATTTGTTAGGAGTAGATACGCAGTATTTT.

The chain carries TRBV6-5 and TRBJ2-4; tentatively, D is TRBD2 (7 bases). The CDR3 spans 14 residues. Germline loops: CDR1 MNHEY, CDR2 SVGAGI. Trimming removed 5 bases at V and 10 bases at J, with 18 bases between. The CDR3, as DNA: TGTGCCAGCAGTAGGGGGGGGCCCCCTCGAATTCAGTACTTC. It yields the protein CASSRGGPPRIQYF.

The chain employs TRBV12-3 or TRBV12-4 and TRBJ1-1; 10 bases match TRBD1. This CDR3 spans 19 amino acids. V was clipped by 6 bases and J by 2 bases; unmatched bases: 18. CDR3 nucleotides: TGTGCCAGCAGAGACAGGGGGCGAGGGGCCCAGGGGCCAAACACTGAAGCTTTCTTT. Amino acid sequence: CASRDRGRGAQGPNTEAFF.

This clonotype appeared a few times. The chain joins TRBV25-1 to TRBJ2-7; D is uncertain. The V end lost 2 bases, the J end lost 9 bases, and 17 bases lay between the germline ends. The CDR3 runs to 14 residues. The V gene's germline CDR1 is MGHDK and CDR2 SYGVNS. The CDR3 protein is CASSEQDLIRGQYF. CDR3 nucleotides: TGTGCCAGCAGTGAACAGGACCTTATACGTGGGCAGTACTTC.